The TCR beta chain described here comes from a study of early T cells in non-severe SARS-CoV-2 infection. Study-wide background: Chains from this unsorted whole-blood bulk RNA could not be paired.

This CDR3 contains 14 residues. With 4 bases removed from V and 2 bases from J, the gap between germline ends came to 10 bases. Unique molecular identifiers (one per individual cDNA molecule) were attached. MiXCR was run by TCRdb on the 5' RACE reads, yielding one entry per CDR3 protein. Of some 60,000 distinct CDR3 sequences in the sample, approximately 9.3% are singletons; the top ten hold around 1.3%. This chain joins TRBV12-3 or TRBV12-4 and TRBJ2-3; a possible D gene is TRBD2 (6 bases). The material sequenced was whole blood. The TCR originated in an adult who was a healthcare worker with PCR-confirmed SARS-CoV-2 infection or an uninfected control (not recorded which). DNA for the CDR3: TGTGCCAGCAGTTCGGGGGACTCCACAGATACGCAGTATTTT. As protein: CASSSGDSTDTQYF.